This is a list of T cell receptor beta chains from one sample in a study of robustness of blood B and T cell sequencing. Each CDR3 protein gets one entry after TCRdb re-called the PCR reads with MiXCR. The data hold several hundred distinct CDR3 sequences, with about 79% observed a single time. Source material: peripheral blood. Receptors were obtained from a human donor in good health. Each CDR3 is given with its conserved first and last residue.

V: TRBV7-6; J: TRBJ2-7; CDR3: CASSLAQAGHNEQYF
V: TRBV15; J: TRBJ1-5; CDR3: CATSRGGQAGQPQHF
V: TRBV7-8; J: TRBJ2-7; CDR3: CASSSPMEAYEQYF
V: TRBV7-3; J: TRBJ2-2; CDR3: CASSPTGTNTGELFF
V: TRBV6-5; J: TRBJ2-7; CDR3: CASSYTAGLSSYEQYF
V: TRBV20-1; J: TRBJ2-1; CDR3: CSAPVRTGRTYNEQFF
V: TRBV4-1; J: TRBJ1-1; CDR3: CASSQGDRNTEAFF
V: TRBV29-1; J: TRBJ2-6; CDR3: CSVAQGSGANVLTF
V: TRBV5-6; J: TRBJ2-1; CDR3: CASSLGHYNEQFF
V: TRBV15; J: TRBJ2-7; CDR3: CATSTHNDRSYEQYF
V: TRBV7-9; J: TRBJ2-6; CDR3: CASSYGRGSGANVLTF
V: TRBV10-3; J: TRBJ1-2; CDR3: CAISEPKPWDRSYGYTF
V: TRBV15; J: TRBJ2-7; CDR3: CATSTQGGGYEQYF
V: TRBV5-5; J: TRBJ2-7; CDR3: CASSLVEGVPYEQYF
V: TRBV7-1; J: TRBJ2-1; CDR3: CASSSSGRNEQFF
V: TRBV29-1; J: TRBJ1-2; CDR3: CSVGDIQGPRYGYTF
V: TRBV5-4; J: TRBJ1-6; CDR3: CASSLAGQGGSPLHF
V: TRBV24-1; J: TRBJ2-2; CDR3: CATSEVERTGELFF
V: TRBV15; J: TRBJ1-3; CDR3: CATSRDVLLYSSGNTIYF
V: TRBV4-2; J: TRBJ2-3; CDR3: CASRRLAGSNTDTQYF
V: TRBV11-3; J: TRBJ2-3; CDR3: CASSLGSDTQYF
V: TRBV5-6; J: TRBJ2-3; CDR3: CASRLWGFTDTQYF
V: TRBV12-3/TRBV12-4; J: TRBJ2-3; CDR3: CASSPRHGHTDTQYF
V: TRBV10-3; J: TRBJ1-2; CDR3: CAISPLDSYGYTF
V: TRBV15; J: TRBJ2-1; CDR3: CATSRGPMSSYNEQFF
V: TRBV4-1; J: TRBJ2-7; CDR3: CASSQGWGQGNSYEQYF
V: TRBV27; J: TRBJ1-6; CDR3: CASRDGGKNSPLHF
V: TRBV30; J: TRBJ1-1; CDR3: CAWTTGTEAFF
V: TRBV5-1; J: TRBJ1-2; CDR3: CASSLEQGYGYTF
V: TRBV7-6; J: TRBJ2-7; CDR3: CASSGDRAYEQYF
V: TRBV6-5; J: TRBJ2-3; CDR3: CASSLGDTQYF
V: TRBV20-1; J: TRBJ2-1; CDR3: CSARALASSYNEQFF
V: TRBV13; J: TRBJ2-1; CDR3: CASSPRGQGAWSEQFF
V: TRBV6-1; J: TRBJ2-7; CDR3: CASNPGPASYEQYF
V: TRBV4-1; J: TRBJ1-3; CDR3: CASSQDWGNTIYF
V: TRBV7-9; J: TRBJ2-6; CDR3: CASSSSNSGANVLTF
V: TRBV15; J: TRBJ1-2; CDR3: CATSGTRGSYGYTF
V: TRBV15; J: TRBJ1-5; CDR3: CATSRNYGNQPQHF
V: TRBV6-1; J: TRBJ2-1; CDR3: CASSLPGLAGNEQFF
V: TRBV12-3/TRBV12-4; J: TRBJ1-1; CDR3: CASSRTLSRSTEAFF
V: TRBV10-3; J: TRBJ1-2; CDR3: CAISEREVDGYTF
V: TRBV5-4; J: TRBJ2-2; CDR3: CASSSGLAGGTGELFF